This is a list of T cell receptor beta chains from one sample in a study of monozygotic twins with inflammatory bowel disease. Each CDR3 protein gets one entry in TCRdb, which reprocessed the 5' RACE reads and gives no DNA. The sample shows fewer than 550,000 distinct CDR3 sequences, and 2% to 2.5% sits with its ten largest clones. Sequencing used blood. Receptor source: a human donor with ulcerative colitis or Crohn's disease, or a healthy co-twin of an affected twin (not recorded which). CDR3s include the opening cysteine and the closing phenylalanine or tryptophan.

J: TRBJ2-1
V: TRBV7-2
CDR3: CASSRVGGGSEQFF

J: TRBJ1-6
V: TRBV20-1
CDR3: CSARREPDSPLHF

J: TRBJ2-7
V: TRBV10-3
CDR3: CATGTQDHEQYF

J: TRBJ2-1
V: TRBV10-3
CDR3: CAISETTSGGSNEQFF

J: TRBJ1-6
V: TRBV7-6
CDR3: CASSLGRVGGNSPLHF

J: TRBJ2-3
V: TRBV12-3/TRBV12-4
CDR3: CASSLKGGNTDTQYF

J: TRBJ2-3
V: TRBV18
CDR3: CASSPGTSGGRGVDTQYF

J: TRBJ2-3
V: TRBV30
CDR3: CAWSRDQTDTQYF

J: TRBJ2-7
V: TRBV6-5
CDR3: CASRDLQLWEQYF

J: TRBJ2-3
V: TRBV12-3/TRBV12-4
CDR3: CASSPPGNPQYF

J: TRBJ2-3
V: TRBV19
CDR3: CASTESGRTDTHYF

J: TRBJ2-3
V: TRBV5-6
CDR3: CASTFGGRDTQYF

J: TRBJ2-2
V: TRBV10-3
CDR3: CAISDRTGARKGTGELFF

J: TRBJ2-7
V: TRBV27
CDR3: CASSYSGGAFPNEQYF

J: TRBJ1-4
V: TRBV9
CDR3: CASSVGFGSIKTNEKLFF

J: TRBJ2-5
V: TRBV4-3
CDR3: CASSLGTGSPQETQYF

J: TRBJ1-4
V: TRBV10-2
CDR3: CASSESGGREKLFF

J: TRBJ2-3
V: TRBV13
CDR3: CASSLGLSGSIDTQYF

J: TRBJ2-7
V: TRBV7-2
CDR3: CASSTLGSSEQYF

J: TRBJ1-1
V: TRBV19
CDR3: CATQGARTYLGTEAFF

J: TRBJ1-2
V: TRBV27
CDR3: CASSSDLGNYGYTF

J: TRBJ1-3
V: TRBV4-2
CDR3: CASSQDPHSLSGNTIYF

J: TRBJ1-1
V: TRBV5-1
CDR3: CASSPRSSTEAFF

J: TRBJ2-3
V: TRBV12-3/TRBV12-4
CDR3: CASSIDPNPTDTQYF

J: TRBJ2-7
V: TRBV7-2
CDR3: CASSPVAGGSYEQYF

J: TRBJ2-7
V: TRBV13
CDR3: CASSPDRGHEQYF

J: TRBJ2-1
V: TRBV3-1
CDR3: CASSQKSGGLTSNEQFF

J: TRBJ1-2
V: TRBV14
CDR3: CASSQLSTGSYGYTF

J: TRBJ2-4
V: TRBV6-5
CDR3: CAALDTSKNIQYF

J: TRBJ1-3
V: TRBV7-6
CDR3: CASSNLRDRPNTIYF

J: TRBJ2-7
V: TRBV12-3/TRBV12-4
CDR3: CASSSRATYEQYF

J: TRBJ2-7
V: TRBV20-1
CDR3: CSARDMDRVLHEQYF

J: TRBJ2-3
V: TRBV5-1
CDR3: CASRVDTDTQYF

J: TRBJ2-6
V: TRBV18
CDR3: CASSPGGPGANVLTF

J: TRBJ2-7
V: TRBV29-1
CDR3: CSVGSGSLNEQYF

J: TRBJ1-4
V: TRBV20-1
CDR3: CSARRGQGDEKLFF

J: TRBJ2-3
V: TRBV3-1
CDR3: CASSQATNLGDTQYF

J: TRBJ2-2
V: TRBV5-1
CDR3: CASSFGGSTGELFF

J: TRBJ1-1
V: TRBV5-1
CDR3: CASSQKDTEAFF

J: TRBJ1-5
V: TRBV7-9
CDR3: CASSLVRGPSQPQHF